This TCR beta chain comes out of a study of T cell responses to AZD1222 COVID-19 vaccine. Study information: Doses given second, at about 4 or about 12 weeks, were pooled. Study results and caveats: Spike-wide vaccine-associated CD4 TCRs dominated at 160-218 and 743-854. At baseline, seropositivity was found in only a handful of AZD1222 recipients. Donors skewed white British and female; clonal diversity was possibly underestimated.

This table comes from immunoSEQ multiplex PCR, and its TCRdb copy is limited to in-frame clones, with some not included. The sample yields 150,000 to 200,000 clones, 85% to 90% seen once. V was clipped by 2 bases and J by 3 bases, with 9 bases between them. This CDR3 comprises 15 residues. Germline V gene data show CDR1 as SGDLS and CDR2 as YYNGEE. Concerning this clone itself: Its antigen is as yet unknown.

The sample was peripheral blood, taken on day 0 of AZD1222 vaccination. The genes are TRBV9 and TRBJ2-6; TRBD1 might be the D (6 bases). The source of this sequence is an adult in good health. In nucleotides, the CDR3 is TGTGCCAGCAGCGTCTCAGGGGTTGGGGCCAACGTCCTGACTTTC. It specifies CASSVSGVGANVLTF.